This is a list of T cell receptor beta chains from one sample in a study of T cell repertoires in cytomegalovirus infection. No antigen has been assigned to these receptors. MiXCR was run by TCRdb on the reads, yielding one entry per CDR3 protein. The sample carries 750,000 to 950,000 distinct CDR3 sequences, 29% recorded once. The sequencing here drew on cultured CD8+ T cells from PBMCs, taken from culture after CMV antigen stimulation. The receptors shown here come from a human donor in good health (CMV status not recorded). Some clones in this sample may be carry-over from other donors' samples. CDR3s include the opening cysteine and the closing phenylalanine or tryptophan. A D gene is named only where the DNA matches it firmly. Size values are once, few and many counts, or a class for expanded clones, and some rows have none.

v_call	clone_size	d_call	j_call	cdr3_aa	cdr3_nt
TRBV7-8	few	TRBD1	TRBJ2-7	CASSLLQGASAYEQYF	TGTGCCAGCAGCTTACTACAGGGGGCGAGCGCCTACGAGCAGTACTTC
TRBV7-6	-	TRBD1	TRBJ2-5	CASSLTGQGWPQYF	TGTGCCAGCAGCTTGACCGGACAGGGCTGGCCCCAGTACTTC
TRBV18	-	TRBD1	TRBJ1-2	CASSPPIGTGPTYGYTF	TGTGCCAGCTCACCACCTATCGGGACAGGGCCAACCTATGGCTACACCTTC
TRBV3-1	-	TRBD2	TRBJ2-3	CASSQGYSGSTDTQYF	TGTGCCAGCAGCCAAGGATATAGCGGGAGCACAGATACGCAGTATTTT
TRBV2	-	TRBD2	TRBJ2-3	CATAGGPHTQYF	TGTGCCACAGCGGGGGGACCTCATACGCAGTATTTT
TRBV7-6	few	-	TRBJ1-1	CASSLFGGGGTEAFF	TGTGCCAGCAGCCTATTCGGGGGCGGCGGCACTGAAGCTTTCTTT
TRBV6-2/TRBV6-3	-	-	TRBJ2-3	CASSYTLTSTDTQYF	TGTGCCAGCAGTTACACGTTGACTAGCACAGATACGCAGTATTTT
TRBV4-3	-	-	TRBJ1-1	CASSQPGAEAFF	TGCGCCAGCAGCCAACCGGGAGCCGAAGCTTTCTTT
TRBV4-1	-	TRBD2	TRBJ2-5	CASSQVLAGTETQYF	TGCGCCAGCAGCCAAGTTCTAGCGGGGACAGAGACCCAGTACTTC
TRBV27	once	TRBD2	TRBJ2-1	CASSLFWSSGGSSYNEQFF	TGTGCCAGCAGTTTATTTTGGTCTAGCGGGGGTAGCTCCTACAATGAGCAGTTCTTC
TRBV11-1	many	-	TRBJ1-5	CASSLGETGSWGNQPQHF	TGTGCCAGCAGCTTAGGAGAGACGGGGTCATGGGGCAATCAGCCCCAGCATTTT
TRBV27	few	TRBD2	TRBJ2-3	CASSLSNPAGFLKSTDTQYF	TGTGCCAGCAGTTTATCAAATCCAGCGGGGTTTCTGAAGAGCACAGATACGCAGTATTTT
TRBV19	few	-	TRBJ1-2	CASSGYQGNSGYTF	TGTGCCAGTAGCGGATACCAGGGAAACTCTGGCTACACCTTC
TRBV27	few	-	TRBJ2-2	CASSLSKGGTGELFF	TGTGCCAGCAGTTTATCGAAGGGCGGAACCGGGGAGCTGTTTTTT
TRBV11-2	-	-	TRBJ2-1	CASSDLPMSSYNEQFF	TGTGCCAGCAGCGACTTACCGATGAGCTCCTACAATGAGCAGTTCTTC
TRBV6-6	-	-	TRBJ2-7	CASSYVVGDDPFTYEQYF	TGTGCCAGCAGTTACGTCGTCGGGGACGACCCTTTCACCTACGAGCAGTACTTC
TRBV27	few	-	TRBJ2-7	CASSPPPLGSFTYEQYF	TGTGCCAGCAGTCCCCCTCCGTTAGGGAGCTTCACCTACGAGCAGTACTTC
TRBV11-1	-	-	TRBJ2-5	CASSEPQGLETQYF	TGTGCCAGCAGCGAACCCCAGGGTCTAGAGACCCAGTACTTC
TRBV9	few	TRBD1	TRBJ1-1	CASSPFGGGRGEAFF	TGTGCCAGCAGCCCTTTCGGAGGGGGCCGTGGTGAAGCTTTCTTT
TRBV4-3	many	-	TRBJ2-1	CASSQDTAPRGFHEQFF	TGCGCCAGCAGCCAAGATACGGCTCCCAGAGGGTTCCATGAGCAGTTCTTC
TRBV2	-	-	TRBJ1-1	CASIRGLNTEAFF	TGTGCCAGCATTAGAGGGCTGAACACTGAAGCTTTCTTT
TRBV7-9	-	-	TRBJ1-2	CASSPPVGAAYGYTF	TGTGCCAGCAGCCCTCCGGTCGGGGCCGCCTATGGCTACACCTTC
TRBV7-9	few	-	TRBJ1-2	CASSPWGANFYGYTF	TGTGCCAGCAGCCCTTGGGGAGCCAATTTCTATGGCTACACCTTC
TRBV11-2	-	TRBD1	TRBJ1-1	CASSAWDRQEGGTEAFF	TGTGCCAGCAGCGCCTGGGACAGGCAGGAAGGCGGCACTGAAGCTTTCTTT
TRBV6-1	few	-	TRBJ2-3	CASSEGGRRYTDTQYF	TGTGCCAGCAGTGAAGGGGGGCGGCGGTACACAGATACGCAGTATTTT
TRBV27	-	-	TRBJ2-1	CASTFFPGSEQFF	TGTGCCAGCACCTTCTTTCCAGGGAGTGAGCAGTTCTTC
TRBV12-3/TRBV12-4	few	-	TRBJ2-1	CASSLGILNEQFF	TGTGCCAGCAGTTTAGGGATCCTTAATGAGCAGTTCTTC
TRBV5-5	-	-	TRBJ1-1	CASSDLPGFMNTEAFF	TGTGCCAGCAGCGATTTACCAGGGTTCATGAACACTGAAGCTTTCTTT
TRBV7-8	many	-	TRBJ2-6	CASSSPGRSGANVLTF	TGTGCCAGCAGCTCCCCGGGAAGGTCTGGGGCCAACGTCCTGACTTTC
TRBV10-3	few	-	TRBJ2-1	CAISGTGTPGYNEQFF	TGTGCCATCAGTGGGACCGGGACGCCTGGCTACAATGAGCAGTTCTTC
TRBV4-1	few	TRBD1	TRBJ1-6	CASSQDVAGGPYNSPLHF	TGCGCCAGCAGCCAAGACGTGGCAGGGGGCCCCTATAATTCACCCCTCCACTTT
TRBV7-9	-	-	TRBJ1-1	CASSFPTGAEAFF	TGTGCCAGCAGCTTTCCCACCGGGGCTGAAGCTTTCTTT
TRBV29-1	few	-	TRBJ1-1	CSVETGQDTEAFF	TGCAGCGTTGAAACGGGGCAGGACACTGAAGCTTTCTTT
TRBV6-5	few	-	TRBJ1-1	CASSYGKGMNTEAFF	TGTGCCAGCAGTTACGGCAAGGGCATGAACACTGAAGCTTTCTTT
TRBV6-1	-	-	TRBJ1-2	CASSELSSPRVYGYTF	TGTGCCAGCAGTGAATTAAGCTCCCCCAGGGTCTATGGCTACACCTTC
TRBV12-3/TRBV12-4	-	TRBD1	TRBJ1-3	CASSFQGAPGNTIYF	TGTGCCAGCAGTTTCCAGGGGGCCCCTGGAAACACCATATATTTT
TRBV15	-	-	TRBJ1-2	CATFGGGGGYTF	TGTGCCACATTTGGGGGGGGAGGTGGCTACACCTTC
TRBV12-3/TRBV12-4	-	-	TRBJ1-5	CASSLWVSKDQPQHF	TGTGCCAGCAGTTTGTGGGTCAGTAAGGATCAGCCCCAGCATTTT
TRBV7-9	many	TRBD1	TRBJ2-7	CASSSPGQGYEQYF	TGTGCCAGCAGTTCCCCGGGACAGGGTTACGAGCAGTACTTC
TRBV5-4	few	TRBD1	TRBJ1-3	CASSWGQLSSGNTIYF	TGTGCCAGCAGCTGGGGACAGTTATCCTCTGGAAACACCATATATTTT
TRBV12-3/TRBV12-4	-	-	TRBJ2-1	CASEEGGHNEQFF	TGTGCCAGCGAGGAAGGGGGACACAATGAGCAGTTCTTC
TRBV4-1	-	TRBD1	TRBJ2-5	CASSQAVGTGKETQYF	TGTGCCAGCAGCCAAGCCGTTGGGACAGGGAAAGAGACCCAGTACTTC
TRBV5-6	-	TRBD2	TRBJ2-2	CASSQVRDYANTGELFF	TGTGCCAGCAGCCAAGTCCGGGACTACGCGAACACCGGGGAGCTGTTTTTT
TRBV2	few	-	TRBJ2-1	CASSEKGNEQFF	TGTGCCAGCAGTGAGAAGGGGAATGAGCAGTTCTTC
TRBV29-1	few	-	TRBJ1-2	CSVEVVQGPNYGYTF	TGCAGCGTTGAAGTAGTTCAGGGGCCTAACTATGGCTACACCTTC
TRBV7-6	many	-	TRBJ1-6	CASSQEGNNSPLHF	TGTGCCAGCAGCCAAGAGGGGAATAATTCACCCCTCCACTTT
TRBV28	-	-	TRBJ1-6	CASRVTDSNSPLHF	TGTGCCAGCAGGGTCACAGACTCCAATTCACCCCTCCACTTT
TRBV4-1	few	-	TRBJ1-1	CASSLHQDTEAFF	TGCGCCAGCAGCCTGCACCAGGACACTGAAGCTTTCTTT
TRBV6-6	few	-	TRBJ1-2	CASSLQGLYGYTF	TGTGCCAGCAGTCTACAGGGCCTCTATGGCTACACCTTC
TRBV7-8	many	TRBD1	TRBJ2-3	CASSLTGGSTDTQYF	TGTGCCAGCAGCTTGACAGGGGGCTCAACAGATACGCAGTATTTT
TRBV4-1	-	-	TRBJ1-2	CASSHLRAGMVSEGYTF	TGCGCCAGCAGCCATCTTAGGGCAGGGATGGTCTCAGAAGGCTACACCTTC
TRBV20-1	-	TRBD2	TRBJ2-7	CSARDPGGRTEQYF	TGCAGTGCTAGAGACCCGGGGGGGCGTACCGAGCAGTACTTC
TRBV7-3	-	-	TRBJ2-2	CASSDPEGGTGELFF	TGTGCCAGCAGCGATCCGGAGGGGGGCACCGGGGAGCTGTTTTTT
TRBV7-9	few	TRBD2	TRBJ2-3	CASSPPGLAVTDTQYF	TGTGCCAGCAGCCCCCCGGGACTAGCGGTGACAGATACGCAGTATTTT
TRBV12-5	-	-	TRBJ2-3	CASGFTLQGVSRTDTQYF	TGTGCTAGTGGTTTTACTTTACAAGGTGTATCCAGGACAGATACGCAGTATTTT
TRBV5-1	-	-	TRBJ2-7	CASSLAGHSEQYF	TGCGCCAGCAGCTTGGCGGGACACTCCGAGCAGTACTTC
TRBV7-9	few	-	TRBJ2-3	CASSLPDRPDTRYF	TGTGCCAGCAGCTTACCTGACAGGCCAGATACGCGGTATTTT
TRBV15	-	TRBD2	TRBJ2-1	CATSIETSGLDNEQFF	TGTGCCACCAGCATTGAAACTAGCGGGCTCGACAATGAGCAGTTCTTC
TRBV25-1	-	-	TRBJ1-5	CASSENEGGNQPQHF	TGTGCCAGCAGTGAAAATGAAGGGGGCAATCAGCCCCAGCATTTT
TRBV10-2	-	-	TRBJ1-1	CASSEEGFTRQGPEAFF	TGCGCCAGCAGTGAGGAGGGCTTCACCCGTCAAGGTCCTGAAGCTTTCTTT